This T cell receptor beta chain was captured by sequencing in a study of CXCR4 blockade with PD-1 therapy in pancreatic cancer. On this clone: Antigen unknown.

Whole-study findings and limits: Clone frequency correlated with its number of distinct nucleotide rearrangements. Antigen-specificity overlap of convergent dominant clones remained unconfirmed. Intratumoral clonality (mean 0.14) exceeded healthy blood (about 0.047) but did not track survival.

This table comes from immunoSEQ multiplex PCR, and its TCRdb copy is limited to in-frame clones, with some not included. The sample yields 150 or so clones, about 74% seen once. V shed 9 bases, J shed 4 bases, and the junction held 11 bases outside the gene matches. This CDR3 comprises 15 residues. Germline assignment: CDR1 WSHSY and CDR2 SAAADI. This receptor was obtained from a human donor with pancreatic ductal adenocarcinoma. This sample comprised tumor tissue, obtained before culture. The V gene is TRBV10-2, the J gene TRBJ2-2; 7 nucleotides agree with TRBD2. DNA for the CDR3: TGCGCCAGTCAGCTCATCAGGGAGGGCACCGGGGAGCTGTTTTTT. Its protein is CASQLIREGTGELFF.